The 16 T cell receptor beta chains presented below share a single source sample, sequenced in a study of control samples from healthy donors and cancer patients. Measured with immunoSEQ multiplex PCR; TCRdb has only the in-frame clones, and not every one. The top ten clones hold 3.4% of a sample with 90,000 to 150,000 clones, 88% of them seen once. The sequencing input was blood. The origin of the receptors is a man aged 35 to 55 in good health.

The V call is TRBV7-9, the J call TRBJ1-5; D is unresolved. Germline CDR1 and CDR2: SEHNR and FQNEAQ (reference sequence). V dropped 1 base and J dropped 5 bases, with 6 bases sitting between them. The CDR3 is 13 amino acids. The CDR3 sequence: CASSLGAYQPQHF. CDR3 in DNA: TGTGCCAGCAGCTTAGGGGCGTATCAGCCCCAGCATTTT.

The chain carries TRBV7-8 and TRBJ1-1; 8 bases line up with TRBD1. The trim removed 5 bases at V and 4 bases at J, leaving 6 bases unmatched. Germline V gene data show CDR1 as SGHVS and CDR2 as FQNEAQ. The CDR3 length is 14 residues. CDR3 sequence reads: CASSAQTGGTEAFF. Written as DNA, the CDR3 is TGTGCCAGCAGCGCCCAAACAGGGGGCACTGAAGCTTTCTTT. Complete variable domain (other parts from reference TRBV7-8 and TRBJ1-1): GAGVSQSPRYKVAKRGQDVALRCDPISGHVSLFWYQQALGQGPEFLTYFQNEAQLDKSGLPSDRFFAERPEGSVSTLKIQRTQQEDSAVYLCASSAQTGGTEAFFGQGTRLTVV.

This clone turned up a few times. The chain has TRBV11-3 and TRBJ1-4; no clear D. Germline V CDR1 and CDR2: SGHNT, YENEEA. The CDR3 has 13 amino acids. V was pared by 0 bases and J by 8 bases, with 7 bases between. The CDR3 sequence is CASSLDLTEKLFF. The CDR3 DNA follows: TGTGCCAGCAGCTTAGATCTCACCGAAAAACTGTTTTTT.

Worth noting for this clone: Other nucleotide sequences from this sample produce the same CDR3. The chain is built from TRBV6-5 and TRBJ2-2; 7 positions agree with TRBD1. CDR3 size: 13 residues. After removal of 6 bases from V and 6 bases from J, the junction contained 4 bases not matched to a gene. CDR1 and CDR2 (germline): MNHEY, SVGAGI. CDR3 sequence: CASSPGTAGELFF. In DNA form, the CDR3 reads TGTGCCAGCAGCCCCGGGACAGCCGGGGAGCTGTTTTTT.

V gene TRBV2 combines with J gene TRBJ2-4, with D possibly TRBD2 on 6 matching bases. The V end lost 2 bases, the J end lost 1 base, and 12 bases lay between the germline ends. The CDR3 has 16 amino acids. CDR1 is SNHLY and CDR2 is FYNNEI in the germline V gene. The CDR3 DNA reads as TGTGCCAGCAGTGAAAGGAGGGAATTGGCCAAAAACATTCAGTACTTC. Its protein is CASSERRELAKNIQYF.

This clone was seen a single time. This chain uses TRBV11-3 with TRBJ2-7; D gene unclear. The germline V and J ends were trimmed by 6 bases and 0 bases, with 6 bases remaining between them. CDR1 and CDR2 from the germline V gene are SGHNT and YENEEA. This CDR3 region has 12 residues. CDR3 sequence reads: CASRGLSYEQYF. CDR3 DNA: TGTGCCAGCAGGGGTCTCTCCTACGAGCAGTACTTC. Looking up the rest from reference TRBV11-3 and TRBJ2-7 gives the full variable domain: EAGVVQSPRYKIIEKKQPVAFWCNPISGHNTLYWYLQNLGQGPELLIRYENEEAVDDSQLPKDRFSAERLKGVDSTLKIQPAELGDSAVYLCASRGLSYEQYFGPGTRLTVT.

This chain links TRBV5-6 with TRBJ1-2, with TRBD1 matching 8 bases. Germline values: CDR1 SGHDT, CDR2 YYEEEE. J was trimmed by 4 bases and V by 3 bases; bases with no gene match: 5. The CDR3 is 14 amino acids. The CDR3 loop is CASSWGTGSYGYTF. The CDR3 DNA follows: TGTGCCAGCAGCTGGGGGACAGGTAGCTATGGCTACACCTTC. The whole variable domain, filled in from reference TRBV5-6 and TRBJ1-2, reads DAGVTQSPTHLIKTRGQQVTLRCSPKSGHDTVSWYQQALGQGPQFIFQYYEEEERQRGNFPDRFSGHQFPNYSSELNVNALLLGDSALYLCASSWGTGSYGYTFGSGTRLTVV.

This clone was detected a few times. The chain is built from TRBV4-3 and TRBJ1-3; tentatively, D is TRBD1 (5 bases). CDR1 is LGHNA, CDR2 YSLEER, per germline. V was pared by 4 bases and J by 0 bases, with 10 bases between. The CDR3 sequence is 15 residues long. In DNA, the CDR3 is TGCGCCAGCAGCCTTGGGGCCTACTCTGGAAACACCATATATTTT. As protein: CASSLGAYSGNTIYF.

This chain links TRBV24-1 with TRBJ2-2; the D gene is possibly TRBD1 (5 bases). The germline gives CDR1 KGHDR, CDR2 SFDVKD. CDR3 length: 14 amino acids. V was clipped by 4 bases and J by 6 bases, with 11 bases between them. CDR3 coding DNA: TGTGCCACCAGTGAGGCAGGGTATCCCGGGGAGCTGTTTTTT. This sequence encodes CATSEAGYPGELFF.

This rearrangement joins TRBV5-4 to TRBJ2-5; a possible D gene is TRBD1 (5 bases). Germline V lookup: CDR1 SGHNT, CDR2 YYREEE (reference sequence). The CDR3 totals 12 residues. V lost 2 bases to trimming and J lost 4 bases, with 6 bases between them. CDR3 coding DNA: TGTGCCAGCAGCTTAGGGGCAGAGACCCAGTACTTC. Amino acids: CASSLGAETQYF.

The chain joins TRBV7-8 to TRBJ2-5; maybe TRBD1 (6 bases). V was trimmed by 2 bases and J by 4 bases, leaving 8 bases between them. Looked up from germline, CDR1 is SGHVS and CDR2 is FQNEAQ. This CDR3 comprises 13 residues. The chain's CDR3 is CASSLTGLETQYF. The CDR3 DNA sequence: TGTGCCAGCAGCTTAACAGGGTTAGAGACCCAGTACTTC.

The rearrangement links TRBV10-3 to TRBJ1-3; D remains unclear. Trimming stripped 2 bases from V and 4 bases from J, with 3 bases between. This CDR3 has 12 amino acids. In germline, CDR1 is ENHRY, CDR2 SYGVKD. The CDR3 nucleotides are TGTGCCATCAGTGAGGAGGGAAACACCATATATTTT. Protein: CAISEEGNTIYF.

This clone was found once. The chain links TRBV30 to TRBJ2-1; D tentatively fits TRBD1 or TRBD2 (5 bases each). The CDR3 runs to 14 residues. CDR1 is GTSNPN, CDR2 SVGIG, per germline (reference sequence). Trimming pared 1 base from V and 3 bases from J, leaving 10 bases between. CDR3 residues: CAWSAGTGYNEQFF. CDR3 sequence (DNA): TGTGCCTGGAGTGCTGGGACGGGCTACAATGAGCAGTTCTTC.

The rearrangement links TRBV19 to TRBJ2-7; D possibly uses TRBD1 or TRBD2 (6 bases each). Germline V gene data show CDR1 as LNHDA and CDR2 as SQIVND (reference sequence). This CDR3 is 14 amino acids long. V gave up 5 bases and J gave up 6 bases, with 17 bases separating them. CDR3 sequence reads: CASSWVSGAAEQYF. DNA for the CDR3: TGTGCCAGTAGTTGGGTTTCGGGGGCTGCCGAGCAGTACTTC.

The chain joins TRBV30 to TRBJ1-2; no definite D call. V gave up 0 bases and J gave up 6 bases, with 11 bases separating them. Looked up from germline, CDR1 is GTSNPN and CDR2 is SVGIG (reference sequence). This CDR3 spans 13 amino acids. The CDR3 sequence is CAWSVLGLDGYTF. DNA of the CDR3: TGTGCCTGGAGTGTACTTGGACTGGATGGCTACACCTTC.

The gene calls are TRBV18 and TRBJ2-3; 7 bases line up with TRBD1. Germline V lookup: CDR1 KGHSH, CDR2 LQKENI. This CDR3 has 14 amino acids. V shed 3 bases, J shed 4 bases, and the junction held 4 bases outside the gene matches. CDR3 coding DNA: TGTGCCAGCTCACCGCGACAGGGCCCAGATACGCAGTATTTT. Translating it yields CASSPRQGPDTQYF.